This is a list of T cell receptor beta chains from one sample in a study of cytomegalovirus exposure and HLA in healthy donors. Libraries were prepared by immunoSEQ multiplex PCR; TCRdb keeps only in-frame clonotypes and omits some of them. The sample lists 160,000 or so clones; roughly 73% were seen once. The sequencing sample was made of PBMCs. These receptors all stem from a woman aged 25 to 39 in good health and CMV-seronegative. Each CDR3 is given with its conserved first and last residue. The D gene is left open where the match is weak. Clone size is not always given. Where it is, it says once, few, many or a class for expanded clones.

J gene	D gene	V gene	clone size	CDR3 DNA	CDR3 protein
TRBJ2-7	.	TRBV7-9	.	TGTGCCAGCAGCTTGGCGGGGGCCGCGAGCTCCTACGAGCAGTACTTC	CASSLAGAASSYEQYF
TRBJ1-2	.	TRBV5-1	.	TGCGCCAGCAGCTTTGGCCAGGGAACCTTTTCTAACTATGGCTACACCTTC	CASSFGQGTFSNYGYTF
TRBJ1-3	.	TRBV7-7	.	TGTGCCAGCTGGGGGGGAAACTCTGGAAACACCATATATTTT	CASWGGNSGNTIYF
TRBJ1-2	TRBD1	TRBV2	.	TGTGCCAGCAGCAAGGGGCAGGGGGCTACCTATGGCTACACCTTC	CASSKGQGATYGYTF
TRBJ1-2	TRBD1	TRBV7-9	few	TGTGCCAGCAGCTTAGCCCGACAGGGCACCTATGGCTACACCTTC	CASSLARQGTYGYTF
TRBJ1-4	TRBD1	TRBV6-5	.	TGTGCCAGCAGCACAGGGGGACGGGGTGAAAAACTGTTTTTT	CASSTGGRGEKLFF
TRBJ1-6	.	TRBV25-1	once	TGTGCCAGCAGTGAATTCCACAGAAATTCACCCCTCCACTTT	CASSEFHRNSPLHF
TRBJ2-2	.	TRBV19	.	TGTGCCAGTAGTAGGGGGAGGACCGGGGAGCTGTTTTTT	CASSRGRTGELFF
TRBJ2-7	.	TRBV10-3	.	TGTGCCATCAGTGAGTCCCGAGAATCCTACGAGCAGTACTTC	CAISESRESYEQYF
TRBJ2-1	TRBD2	TRBV7-9	few	TGTGCCAGCAGTGGACTAGCGAGCAATGAGCAGTTCTTC	CASSGLASNEQFF
TRBJ2-1	TRBD2	TRBV28	.	TGTGCCAGCAGTTTGACTAGCGGGGGCCGGAGCCACAATGAGCAGTTCTTC	CASSLTSGGRSHNEQFF
TRBJ2-2	.	TRBV10-2	.	TGCGCCAGCAGTGGTAAAGCGGCAATCACCGGGGAGCTGTTTTTT	CASSGKAAITGELFF
TRBJ2-1	.	TRBV28	.	TGTGCCGTTCAGGGGTCTTCATACAATGAGCAGTTCTTC	CAVQGSSYNEQFF
TRBJ2-2	TRBD1	TRBV5-1	once	TGCGCCAGCAGCGTGGGACAGGGGGATTCCGGGGAGCTGTTTTTT	CASSVGQGDSGELFF
TRBJ2-2	.	TRBV7-9	.	TGTGCCAGCAGCCTTCGACAAGGCACCGGGGAGCTGTTTTTT	CASSLRQGTGELFF
TRBJ1-2	.	TRBV30	.	TGTGCCTGCCCGCGAACGAACTATGGCTACACCTTC	CACPRTNYGYTF
TRBJ2-2	.	TRBV28	.	TGTGCCAGCAGTTTACATGGGACAACGAACACCGGGGAGCTGTTTTTT	CASSLHGTTNTGELFF
TRBJ2-5	TRBD1	TRBV7-9	few	TGTGCCAGCAGCAACTGGGACAGCGAAAGGGAGACCCAGTACTTC	CASSNWDSERETQYF
TRBJ1-5	.	TRBV6-1	.	TGTGCCAGCAGCACGATCAGGGATCAGCCCCAGCATTTT	CASSTIRDQPQHF
TRBJ1-1	.	TRBV19	.	TGTGCCAGTAGTATTGTCCAGGGGCCGGCTTTCTTT	CASSIVQGPAFF
TRBJ1-4	TRBD1	TRBV10-3	.	TGTGCCATCAGCCGAGGACAGGGTGGCGAAAAACTGTTTTTT	CAISRGQGGEKLFF
TRBJ1-5	TRBD1	TRBV18	.	TGTGCCAGCTCACAGCAGGGGGCAAGTCAGCCCCAGCATTTT	CASSQQGASQPQHF
TRBJ2-7	TRBD2	TRBV6-6	once	TGTGCCAGCAGAAGGACTAGCGAGTCTTACGAGCAGTACTTC	CASRRTSESYEQYF
TRBJ2-5	.	TRBV5-6	few	TGTGCCAGCAGCTTGACGGGGTTACGGGAGACCCAGTACTTC	CASSLTGLRETQYF
TRBJ2-7	TRBD1	TRBV6-1	.	TGTGCCAACGGTCCCGGGACAGTTTACGAGCAGTACTTC	CANGPGTVYEQYF
TRBJ1-6	TRBD1	TRBV18	.	TGTGCCAGCTCCCGGGACAGCGAAAATTCACCCCTCCACTTT	CASSRDSENSPLHF
TRBJ1-6	TRBD1	TRBV2	.	TGTGCCAGCAGCGACAGGGGCGATAATTCACCCCTCCACTTT	CASSDRGDNSPLHF
TRBJ2-7	.	TRBV5-6	few	TGTGCCAGCAGCTTACTTTCGGGCTCCTACGAGCAGTACTTC	CASSLLSGSYEQYF
TRBJ1-1	.	TRBV9	.	TGTGCCAGCAGCGTATTAGCAGGGGTTAACACTGAAGCTTTCTTT	CASSVLAGVNTEAFF
TRBJ2-6	.	TRBV5-1	.	TGCGCCAGCAGCTTGGCGGTCTCTGGGGCCAACGTCCTGACTTTC	CASSLAVSGANVLTF
TRBJ2-6	.	TRBV5-1	.	TGCGCCAGCAGCTTGTATCCGGGACAAGAATTCCTAAACTCTGGGGCCAACGTCCTGACTTTC	CASSLYPGQEFLNSGANVLTF
TRBJ2-5	TRBD2	TRBV5-4	.	TGTGCCAGCAGCTTGGGTGGCTCCGGGACTAGAACCCAAGAGACCCAGTACTTC	CASSLGGSGTRTQETQYF
TRBJ1-1	TRBD1	TRBV6-5	few	TGTGCCAGCAGGGCGGACAGGGGCGGTAGGGCTGAAGCTTTCTTT	CASRADRGGRAEAFF
TRBJ1-1	.	TRBV5-6	.	TGTGCCAGCAGCTTAGACAACTCCATGAACACTGAAGCTTTCTTT	CASSLDNSMNTEAFF
TRBJ1-4	.	TRBV7-9	few	TGTGCCAGCAGGCCCCCAGGTCGTTTTGAGGAAAAACTGTTTTTT	CASRPPGRFEEKLFF
TRBJ2-5	.	TRBV18	.	TGTGCCAGCTCACCACGACGAAGCGAAGAGACCCAGTACTTC	CASSPRRSEETQYF
TRBJ1-4	.	TRBV4-1	.	TGCGCCAGCAGCCAAGATAGTGGCGTTAGGGGCGAAAAACTGTTTTTT	CASSQDSGVRGEKLFF
TRBJ2-7	.	TRBV6-4	.	TGTGCCATCGGAGGGCCTCTCTACGAGCAGTACTTC	CAIGGPLYEQYF
TRBJ1-6	.	TRBV7-9	.	TGTGCCAGCAGCTTAGGGGGGGGGCTGGATTCACCCCTCCACTTT	CASSLGGGLDSPLHF
TRBJ1-6	TRBD1	TRBV5-1	.	TGCGCCAGTCGTACAGGGGGCCCCTATAATTCACCCCTCCACTTT	CASRTGGPYNSPLHF